The 13 T cell receptor beta chains below all came from one sample that was sequenced in a study of T cell repertoires in ileal Crohn's disease. TCRdb's table, derived via immunoSEQ multiplex PCR, lists solely in-frame clones and lacks some. Altogether around 8,000 clones are present, over 75% being singletons, with the ten largest covering 6.5% to 9%. The sequenced material came from ileal tissue. All receptors derive from an adult with Crohn's disease.

The chain uses TRBV13 and TRBJ2-5; 9 bases agree with TRBD1. CDR1 and CDR2 from the germline V gene are PRHDT and FYEKMQ (reference sequence). This CDR3 is built from 15 residues. The V segment lost 4 bases and the J segment 7 bases; nucleotides outside the gene matches: 10. Here the CDR3 reads CASSSGTGRLGTQYF. The CDR3 bases are TGTGCCAGCAGCTCCGGGACAGGGCGCCTAGGGACCCAGTACTTC.

This chain joins TRBV6-1 and TRBJ1-2; no definite D call. In germline, CDR1 is MNHNS, CDR2 SASEGT. CDR3 length: 14 residues. Deletions cut 4 bases from V and 0 bases from J, with 9 bases between. This CDR3 reads CASSVVSTNYGYTF. The CDR3 DNA follows: TGTGCCAGCAGTGTAGTGAGTACTAACTATGGCTACACCTTC.

V and J are TRBV6-1 and TRBJ1-5; TRBD1 matches 7 bases. The length of the CDR3 is 14 residues. The V gene's germline CDR1 is MNHNS and CDR2 SASEGT. V lost 4 bases and J lost 5; bases outside the gene matches: 5. CDR3 nucleotide sequence: TGTGCCAGCAGTGTGGGGGACAGTCATCAGCCCCAGCATTTT. Translating it yields CASSVGDSHQPQHF.

J is TRBJ2-1 and V is TRBV10-3, with TRBD1 matching over 10 bases. The V gene end was trimmed by 8 bases and the J gene end by 4 bases; junction bases not matched to a gene: 2. The germline V gene has CDR1 ENHRY and CDR2 SYGVKD. CDR3 length: 13 residues. The CDR3 bases are TGTGCCATCGGGGGACAGGGGTACAATGAGCAGTTCTTC. This sequence encodes CAIGGQGYNEQFF.

The V call is TRBV7-9, the J call TRBJ1-4, with D possibly TRBD1 on 5 matching bases. The V end lost 8 bases, the J end lost 3 bases, and 13 bases lay between the germline ends. CDR1 and CDR2 from the germline V gene are SEHNR and FQNEAQ (reference sequence). The CDR3 has 14 residues. CDR3 nucleotide sequence: TGTGCCAGCGCGGGGCCCGCTGCTAATGAAAAACTGTTTTTT. Its translation is CASAGPAANEKLFF.

The chain employs TRBV5-6 and TRBJ2-1, with 10 positions matching TRBD2. This CDR3 region has 15 residues. Germline V gene data show CDR1 as SGHDT and CDR2 as YYEEEE. Trimming removed 2 bases from V and 8 bases from J; junction bases left unmatched: 7. For the CDR3, the DNA is TGTGCCAGCAGCTTCCTAGCGGGGGCGGCCGATGAGCAGTTCTTC. Translated: CASSFLAGAADEQFF.

The rearrangement joins TRBV7-2 to TRBJ2-3; a possible D gene is TRBD1 (5 bases). Trimming took off 3 bases at V and 5 bases at J, with 12 bases between the two ends. The germline gives CDR1 SGHTA, CDR2 FQGNSA. The CDR3 contains 14 residues. CDR3 coding DNA: TGTGCCAGCAGCTTCCAGACAGAGCTAGATACGCAGTATTTT. It is translated as CASSFQTELDTQYF.

The chain is built from TRBV2 and TRBJ1-5, with no clear D. CDR3 length: 15 amino acids. V was cut by 4 bases and J by 2 bases, with 12 bases left in between. Germline-derived CDR1 and CDR2 are SNHLY and FYNNEI. The CDR3: CASSANSGGNQPQHF. The CDR3 DNA reads as TGTGCCAGCAGTGCCAATAGTGGAGGCAATCAGCCCCAGCATTTT.

This clone has only one observation. The chain joins TRBV7-2 to TRBJ1-5; maybe TRBD1 (5 bases). Germline V gene sequence: CDR1 SGHTA, CDR2 FQGNSA. CDR3 length: 13 amino acids. Between the trimmed V and J ends, which lost 5 bases and 6 bases, there was a span of 11 bases. CDR3 amino acids: CASSTRGGQPQHF. The CDR3 bases are TGTGCCAGCAGCACCCGGGGGGGTCAGCCCCAGCATTTT.

This clone appeared a single time. The chain links TRBV2 to TRBJ1-2; 7 nucleotides line up with TRBD1. The CDR3 length is 16 residues. Germline CDR1 SNHLY, CDR2 FYNNEI. J was trimmed by 0 bases and V by 10 bases; bases with no gene match: 14. CDR3 in amino acids: CANLEVGGTANYGYTF. The CDR3 nucleotides are TGTGCCAACCTAGAAGTAGGGGGGACAGCTAACTATGGCTACACCTTC.

J is TRBJ2-2 and V is TRBV18, with TRBD1 matching over 11 bases. The V gene's germline CDR1 is KGHSH and CDR2 LQKENI. The V gene end was trimmed by 3 bases and the J gene end by 4 bases; junction bases not matched to a gene: 4. The CDR3 loop spans 16 amino acids. Here the CDR3 reads CASSPRTGGITGELFF. The DNA for the CDR3 is TGTGCCAGCTCACCTCGGACAGGGGGCATCACCGGGGAGCTGTTTTTT.

V gene TRBV7-9 combines with J gene TRBJ2-1, with D tentatively TRBD2 (5 bases). CDR1 is SEHNR, CDR2 FQNEAQ, per germline (reference sequence). The CDR3 has 13 amino acids. V was cut by 5 bases and J by 3 bases, with 8 bases left in between. This CDR3 is CASSPGNYNEQFF. DNA for the CDR3: TGTGCCAGCAGCCCCGGGAACTACAATGAGCAGTTCTTC.

This clone has more than one count but fewer than ten. This sequence joins TRBV5-6 and TRBJ1-5, with D possibly matching TRBD1 (6 bases). The CDR3 runs 14 residues. Trimming pared 2 bases from V and 7 bases from J, leaving 13 bases between. From germline, CDR1 is SGHDT and CDR2 YYEEEE. The CDR3 is CASSLLQGGQPQHF. The CDR3 nucleotides are TGTGCCAGCAGCTTACTACAGGGAGGGCAGCCCCAGCATTTT.